This T cell receptor (beta chain) was identified during a study of long-term antiretroviral therapy in people with HIV. This clone appeared a single time. V shed 5 bases, J shed 0 bases, and the junction held 16 bases outside the gene matches. Per germline, CDR1 SGHVS and CDR2 FQNEAQ. CDR3 length equals 19 residues. At the survey level, the v3.0 immunoSEQ assay was run. TCRdb's table, derived via immunoSEQ multiplex PCR, lists solely in-frame clones and lacks some. The sample lists approximately 23,000 clones; 65% to 85% were seen once. The source material was unsorted PBMCs, sampled 1.5 years after starting antiretroviral therapy. The clonotype was recovered from a man aged 30 to 45 with HIV. The chain links TRBV7-8 to TRBJ1-5, with TRBD1 identical over 7 bases. CDR3 residues: CASSDRRQGTLYSNQPQHF. CDR3 DNA: TGTGCCAGCAGCGACAGGAGACAGGGCACGCTCTATAGCAATCAGCCCCAGCATTTT.